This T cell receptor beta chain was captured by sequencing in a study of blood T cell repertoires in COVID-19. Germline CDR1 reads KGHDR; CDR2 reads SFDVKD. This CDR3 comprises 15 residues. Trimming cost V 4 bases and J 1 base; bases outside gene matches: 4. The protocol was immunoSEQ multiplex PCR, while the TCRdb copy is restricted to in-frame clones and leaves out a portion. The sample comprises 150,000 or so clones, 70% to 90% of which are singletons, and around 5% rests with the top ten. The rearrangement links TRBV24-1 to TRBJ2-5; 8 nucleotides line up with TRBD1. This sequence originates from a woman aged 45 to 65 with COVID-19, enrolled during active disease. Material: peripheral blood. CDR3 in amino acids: CATSDQDRGQETQYF. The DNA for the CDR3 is TGTGCCACCAGTGACCAAGACAGGGGCCAAGAGACCCAGTACTTC.